The 21 T cell receptor beta chains below come from one sample, sequenced in a study of human T cells and chemical hapten exposure. The time point denotes: healthy volunteer bleed at 6 weeks. From whole blood left unfractionated, total RNA was extracted. TCRdb re-analysed the RACE reads in MiXCR, keeping a single row per CDR3 protein. The table records about 45,000 distinct CDR3 sequences, 3% to 4.5% of them present only once. What was sequenced was whole blood. The receptors here all came from a human donor in good health. Some clones in this sample may be carry-over from other donors' samples.

With respect to this clonotype: This may arise from a read error, as a much more abundant clone is one base away. This sequence joins TRBV29-1 and TRBJ1-1, with D unresolved. There are 11 residues in the CDR3. CDR1 and CDR2 from the germline V gene are SQVTM and ANQGSEA. The CDR3 here is CSVSVNSEAFF. As DNA, the CDR3 is TGCAGCGTATCCGTGAACTCTGAAGCTTTCTTT.

Ten or more counts support this clonotype. The rearrangement uses TRBV5-4 and TRBJ2-1, with 10 bases lining up with TRBD2. Germline trimming cut 6 bases from V and 6 bases from J; bases unmatched to any gene: 9. Germline CDR1 reads SGHNT; CDR2 reads YYREEE (reference sequence). There are 15 residues in the CDR3. CDR3 sequence: CASTVAGGSPNEQFF. The CDR3 coding sequence is TGTGCCAGCACTGTAGCGGGAGGATCCCCCAATGAGCAGTTCTTC. The complete variable domain, with remaining parts taken from reference TRBV5-4 and TRBJ2-1, reads ETGVTQSPTHLIKTRGQQVTLRCSSQSGHNTVSWYQQALGQGPQFIFQYYREEENGRGNFPPRFSGLQFPNYSSELNVNALELDDSALYLCASTVAGGSPNEQFFGPGTRLTVL.

This clonotype was seen many times. The rearrangement uses TRBV6-5 and TRBJ2-2; a possible D gene is TRBD1 (5 bases). The CDR3 runs to 12 residues. V was shortened by 4 bases and J by 5 bases, with 5 bases between the two germline ends. Germline assignment: CDR1 MNHEY and CDR2 SVGAGI. The CDR3 sequence is CASSSGTGELFF. CDR3 in DNA: TGTGCCAGCAGTTCAGGGACCGGGGAGCTGTTTTTT.

This clonotype was seen ten or more times. The CDR3 region has the DNA TGTGCCAGCAGTTTCCGGGACAGGGGATTCAACACTGAAGCTTTCTTT. This gives the protein CASSFRDRGFNTEAFF. V and J are TRBV6-5 and TRBJ1-1; TRBD1 aligns across 10 bases. The ends lost 4 bases at V and 2 bases at J; junction bases unmatched: 7. Germline V gives CDR1 MNHEY, CDR2 SVGAGI. There are 16 residues in the CDR3.

This clonotype was detected many times. The gene calls are TRBV27 and TRBJ2-1; a possible D gene is TRBD1 (6 bases). Per the germline V gene, CDR1 is MNHEY and CDR2 is SMNVEV (reference sequence). Between the trimmed V and J ends, which lost 4 bases and 6 bases, there was a span of 10 bases. The CDR3 spans 13 residues. CDR3 in DNA: TGTGCCAGCAGTTCCTCAGGGGTCAATGAGCAGTTCTTC. Protein sequence: CASSSSGVNEQFF.

This clonotype showed up many times. The chain uses TRBV4-1 and TRBJ2-3; either TRBD1 or TRBD2 may fit D (5 bases each). The CDR3 totals 14 residues. Germline CDR1 and CDR2: MGHRA and YSYEKL. V was clipped by 0 bases and J by 4 bases, with 8 bases between them. CDR3 sequence: CASSQERGADTQYF. As DNA, the CDR3 is TGCGCCAGCAGCCAAGAGCGAGGGGCAGATACGCAGTATTTT.

This clonotype appeared many times. V is TRBV6-4 and J is TRBJ2-3; D possibly uses TRBD1 or TRBD2 (5 bases each). Deletions cut 5 bases from V and 0 bases from J, with 12 bases between. Germline-derived CDR1 and CDR2 are MRHNA and SNTAGT. The CDR3 spans 15 residues. CDR3 protein: CASSRDGASTDTQYF. CDR3 sequence (DNA): TGTGCCAGCAGTCGGGACGGAGCTAGCACAGATACGCAGTATTTT.

This clonotype appeared many times. The chain joins TRBV19 to TRBJ1-3, with no clear D. The CDR3 contains 15 residues. Germline assignment: CDR1 LNHDA and CDR2 SQIVND (reference sequence). Between the trimmed V and J ends, which lost 3 bases and 1 base, there was a span of 10 bases. In DNA form, the CDR3 reads TGTGCCAGTAGTATCATCCGGTCGTCTGGAAACACCATATATTTT. Protein: CASSIIRSSGNTIYF.

The V and J genes are TRBV27 and TRBJ2-3; D is ambiguous. CDR1 and CDR2 (germline): MNHEY, SMNVEV (reference sequence). Trimming stripped 6 bases from V and 1 base from J, with 17 bases between. The CDR3 consists of 16 residues. CDR3: CASSPQATWGTDTQYF. DNA of the CDR3: TGTGCCAGCAGCCCCCAGGCGACGTGGGGCACAGATACGCAGTATTTT.

This clonotype was seen at least ten times. The rearrangement uses TRBV27 and TRBJ2-1; no definite D call. The CDR3 contains 14 residues. Germline loops: CDR1 MNHEY, CDR2 SMNVEV (reference sequence). The V end lost 5 bases, the J end lost 9 bases, and 17 bases lay between the germline ends. CDR3 residues: CASSIETGWGEQFF. DNA for the CDR3: TGTGCCAGCAGTATAGAGACCGGCTGGGGTGAGCAGTTCTTC.

This clonotype has at least ten counts. The chain couples TRBV23-1 to TRBJ2-7, with 7 bases that match TRBD2. TRBV23-1 is given ORF status, its function remaining uncertain. CDR3 length: 13 residues. The CDR3 coding sequence is TGCGCACCCGGGACTAAACTCTCCTACGAGCAGTACTTC. Protein sequence: CAPGTKLSYEQYF.

This clonotype was seen repeatedly, ten times or more. V gene TRBV7-2 combines with J gene TRBJ2-3; D gene unclear. Germline CDR1 SGHTA, CDR2 FQGNSA. Trimming stripped 5 bases from V and 4 bases from J, with 19 bases between. This CDR3 has 16 amino acids. The CDR3 sequence is CASSRTRYQLADTQYF. CDR3 DNA: TGTGCCAGCAGCCGTACGCGCTACCAGCTCGCAGATACGCAGTATTTT. The full variable domain, completed using reference TRBV7-2 and TRBJ2-3, is GAGVSQSPSNKVTEKGKDVELRCDPISGHTALYWYRQSLGQGLEFLIYFQGNSAPDKSGLPSDRFSAERTGGSVSTLTIQRTQQEDSAVYLCASSRTRYQLADTQYFGPGTRLTVL.

This clonotype was counted at least ten times. This sequence joins TRBV6-5 and TRBJ1-1, with D perhaps TRBD1 (5 bases). The CDR3 contains 15 residues. In germline, CDR1 is MNHEY, CDR2 SVGAGI. Deletions cut 0 bases from V and 6 bases from J, with 14 bases between. DNA for the CDR3: TGTGCCAGCAGTTACTCGACGCAGGGACGGGCTGAAGCTTTCTTT. Translated, it gives CASSYSTQGRAEAFF.

This clonotype occurred many times. The rearrangement links TRBV18 to TRBJ2-5; 7 positions match TRBD1. V lost 3 bases and J lost 2; bases outside the gene matches: 9. This CDR3 spans 16 amino acids. Germline assignment: CDR1 KGHSH and CDR2 LQKENI. In DNA, the CDR3 is TGTGCCAGCTCACCCACCCGGGACAGACCACAAGAGACCCAGTACTTC. It translates to CASSPTRDRPQETQYF.

This clonotype has at least ten counts. Here the CDR3 reads CASEGSPYEQYF. In nucleotides, the CDR3 is TGTGCCAGCGAAGGCAGCCCCTACGAGCAGTACTTC. The genes are TRBV28 and TRBJ2-7; D call uncertain. Trimming shortened V by 8 bases and J by 2 bases, and 10 bases separated the two germline ends. Germline lookup yields CDR1 MDHEN and CDR2 SYDVKM. This CDR3 spans 12 amino acids. Filled out from reference TRBV28 and TRBJ2-7, the complete variable domain reads DVKVTQSSRYLVKRTGEKVFLECVQDMDHENMFWYRQDPGLGLRLIYFSYDVKMKEKGDIPEGYSVSREKKERFSLILESASTNQTSMYLCASEGSPYEQYFGPGTRLTVT.

This clonotype has more than one count but fewer than ten. The chain recombines TRBV13 with TRBJ2-7; TRBD2 is a possible D gene (6 bases). This CDR3 has 14 residues. Per the germline V gene, CDR1 is PRHDT and CDR2 is FYEKMQ (reference sequence). Trimming removed 5 bases from V and 2 bases from J, with 13 bases in between. CDR3 in amino acids: CASSPGLRTYEQYF. The CDR3 DNA reads as TGTGCCAGCAGCCCGGGACTGAGGACCTACGAGCAGTACTTC.

This clonotype has a handful of counts. The CDR3 loop is CASGSVGTGELFF. For the CDR3, the DNA is TGTGCTAGTGGGTCGGTGGGGACCGGGGAGCTGTTTTTT. V and J are TRBV12-5 and TRBJ2-2; unclear D gene. Trimming left V 6 bases short and J 5 bases short, with 10 bases between. The CDR3 loop spans 13 amino acids. The germline gives CDR1 LGHNT, CDR2 FRNRAP.

CDR3 DNA sequence: TGTGCCAGCAGCCCTAGCCGGGGACAGGAGAACACCGGGGAGCTGTTTTTT. Translating gives CASSPSRGQENTGELFF. The chain employs TRBV13 and TRBJ2-2, with 8 bases aligning to TRBD1. The CDR3 is made up of 17 amino acids. The germline V gene encodes CDR1 PRHDT and CDR2 FYEKMQ (reference sequence). With 5 bases clipped from V and 1 base from J, the junction kept 9 bases outside the gene matches.

Ten or more counts support this clonotype. The chain has TRBV21-1 and TRBJ1-5; the tabulated D call, TRBD1, remains unverified against the DNA. TRBV21-1 is labeled a pseudogene. The CDR3 sequence is 15 residues long. The CDR3 here is CASSMRGSGNQPQHF. Here the CDR3 DNA reads TGTGCCAGCAGCATGAGGGGTAGTGGCAATCAGCCCCAGCATTTT.

The table lists this clonotype with many counts. This chain uses TRBV4-1 with TRBJ2-1; 8 nucleotides line up with TRBD2. CDR1 is MGHRA, CDR2 YSYEKL, per germline. The CDR3 has 16 residues. The junction had 7 bases not matched to a gene; V was cut back by 3 bases and J by 3 bases. CDR3 loop: CASSHGSGTLYNEQFF. DNA for the CDR3: TGCGCCAGCAGCCATGGTAGCGGGACCCTCTACAATGAGCAGTTCTTC.

This clonotype was observed a few times. V usage is TRBV5-8 and J usage is TRBJ1-1; 12 bases line up with TRBD1. Unmatched junction bases numbered 6, after V lost 2 bases and J lost 1 base. The CDR3 runs 17 residues. Germline V gene data show CDR1 as SGHTS and CDR2 as YDEGEE. The CDR3 DNA sequence: TGTGCCAGCAGCTTCTTGGGACAGGGGGCTAAGAACACTGAAGCTTTCTTT. This translates into CASSFLGQGAKNTEAFF.